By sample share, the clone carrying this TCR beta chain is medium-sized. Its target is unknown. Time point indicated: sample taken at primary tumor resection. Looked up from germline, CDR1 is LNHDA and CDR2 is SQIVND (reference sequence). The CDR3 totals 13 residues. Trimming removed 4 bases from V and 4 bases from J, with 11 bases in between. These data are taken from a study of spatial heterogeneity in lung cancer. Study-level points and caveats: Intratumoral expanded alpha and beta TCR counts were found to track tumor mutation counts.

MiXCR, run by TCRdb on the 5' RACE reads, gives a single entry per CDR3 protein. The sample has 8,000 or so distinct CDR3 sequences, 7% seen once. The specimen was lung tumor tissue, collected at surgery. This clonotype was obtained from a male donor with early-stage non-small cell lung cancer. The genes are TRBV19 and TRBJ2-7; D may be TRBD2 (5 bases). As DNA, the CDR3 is TGTGCCAGTAGTACTTTGACGGGGTACGAGCAGTACTTC. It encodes CASSTLTGYEQYF.